These T cell receptor beta chains were read from a single sample in a study of CD8 T cells in Susac syndrome. TCRdb analysed the immunoSEQ multiplex PCR reads with MiXCR anew, one entry per CDR3 protein. This sample has roughly 89,000 distinct CDR3 sequences, with roughly 96% found just once. Input material: CD8+ T cells from PBMCs. The receptors come from a human donor with Susac syndrome. Both conserved end residues are part of each CDR3. A D gene is named only where the DNA matches it firmly. The size field is filled for only some rows; it gives once, few, many or a size class.

TRBD2	once	TRBV30	TRBJ2-7	TGTGCCTGGACAGCGGGGGGGGAAGAGCAGTACTTC	CAWTAGGEEQYF
.	.	TRBV11-2	TRBJ2-3	TGTGCCAGCAGCTTAGGTTATGCGGAGGGAGATGGTTCAGATACGCAGTATTTT	CASSLGYAEGDGSDTQYF
.	.	TRBV29-1	TRBJ1-1	TGCAGCGCTCGGACACCTTTGGACACTGAAGCTTTCTTT	CSARTPLDTEAFF
TRBD1	.	TRBV4-3	TRBJ2-2	TGCGCCAGCAGCGCAGACAGGGCCATCACCGGGGAGCTGTTTTTT	CASSADRAITGELFF
TRBD1	.	TRBV18	TRBJ2-1	TGTGCCAGCTCACGGCACACCGGGACAGGGGGCAAGTACAGCAATGAGCAGTTCTTC	CASSRHTGTGGKYSNEQFF
.	.	TRBV20-1	TRBJ2-1	TGCAGTGCCCTCGGCGGACTATCCTACAATGAGCAGTTCTTC	CSALGGLSYNEQFF
.	.	TRBV5-4	TRBJ1-2	TGTGCCAGCAGCTCATCCCCGGGTGGCTACACCTTC	CASSSSPGGYTF
TRBD2	.	TRBV29-1	TRBJ2-2	TGCAGCGGGGTGGGACTAGCGGGGGCCCCCGGCGGGGAGCTGTTTTTT	CSGVGLAGAPGGELFF
.	.	TRBV25-1	TRBJ2-1	TGTGCCAGCAGTGATGGCGATGAGCAGTTCTTC	CASSDGDEQFF
.	.	TRBV7-6	TRBJ1-1	TGTGCCAGCAGCTTAGCTGATAGAGGGGAAACTGAAGCTTTCTTT	CASSLADRGETEAFF
.	.	TRBV7-9	TRBJ1-1	TGTGCCAGCAGGCACAGGGAGAACACTGAAGCTTTCTTT	CASRHRENTEAFF
.	.	TRBV14	TRBJ2-7	TGTGCCAGCAGCCCAAGTGGGTACGAGCAGTACTTC	CASSPSGYEQYF
TRBD2	.	TRBV9	TRBJ2-1	TGTGCCAGCAGCGTAGCACCCAGCGGGGCCTACAATGAGCAGTTCTTC	CASSVAPSGAYNEQFF
TRBD2	.	TRBV9	TRBJ2-1	TGTGCCAGCGGGGGGGACAATGAGCAGTTCTTC	CASGGDNEQFF
.	.	TRBV9	TRBJ2-2	TGTGCCAGTCGGAACGGGGGTGGCGGGGAGCTGTTTTTT	CASRNGGGGELFF
.	.	TRBV29-1	TRBJ2-2	TGCAGCGTTGATGAGGAAGGGTCCACCGGGGAGCTGTTTTTT	CSVDEEGSTGELFF
TRBD1	once	TRBV7-7	TRBJ2-2	TGTGCTAGCAGCGGGGACAGGGCCGGGGAGCTGTTTTTT	CASSGDRAGELFF
.	.	TRBV27	TRBJ2-1	TGTGCCAGCAGGTCTAGGGATTACAATGAGCAGTTCTTC	CASRSRDYNEQFF
.	once	TRBV6-2/TRBV6-3	TRBJ2-2	TGTGCCAGCACAGAGACCGGGGAGCTGTTTTTT	CASTETGELFF
.	.	TRBV14	TRBJ2-6	TGTGCCAGCAGCTACCGGGACATAACCTTGTCTGGGGCCAACGTCCTGACTTTC	CASSYRDITLSGANVLTF
.	.	TRBV20-1	TRBJ2-7	TGCAGTGCTATTCCAACCGAAAACAGGGAGCCCTACGAGCAGTACTTC	CSAIPTENREPYEQYF
TRBD2	.	TRBV20-1	TRBJ2-1	TGCAGTGCTGGGGGGCTAGCGGGATACAATGAGCAGTTCTTC	CSAGGLAGYNEQFF
.	.	TRBV9	TRBJ2-2	TGTGCCAGCAGCGCCACCGGGGGGGAGCTGTTTTTT	CASSATGGELFF
.	.	TRBV20-1	TRBJ2-7	TGCAGTCCCTCACCCGGGAGCAACCCACATTGGCAGTACTTC	CSPSPGSNPHWQYF
TRBD2	.	TRBV6-2/TRBV6-3	TRBJ2-1	TGTGCCAGCAGTCGGACTAGCGGATCCTACAATGAGCAGTTCTTC	CASSRTSGSYNEQFF
.	.	TRBV7-9	TRBJ2-7	TGTGCCAGCAGCTCATGGGGGTTCTACGAGCAGTACTTC	CASSSWGFYEQYF
TRBD2	.	TRBV6-5	TRBJ2-2	TGTGCCAGCAGCTGGGACCCGGGGGGCACCGGGGAGCTGTTTTTT	CASSWDPGGTGELFF
TRBD1	.	TRBV7-8	TRBJ2-7	TGTGCCAGCAGCCGGGACAGGGATCGTTACGAGCAGTACTTC	CASSRDRDRYEQYF